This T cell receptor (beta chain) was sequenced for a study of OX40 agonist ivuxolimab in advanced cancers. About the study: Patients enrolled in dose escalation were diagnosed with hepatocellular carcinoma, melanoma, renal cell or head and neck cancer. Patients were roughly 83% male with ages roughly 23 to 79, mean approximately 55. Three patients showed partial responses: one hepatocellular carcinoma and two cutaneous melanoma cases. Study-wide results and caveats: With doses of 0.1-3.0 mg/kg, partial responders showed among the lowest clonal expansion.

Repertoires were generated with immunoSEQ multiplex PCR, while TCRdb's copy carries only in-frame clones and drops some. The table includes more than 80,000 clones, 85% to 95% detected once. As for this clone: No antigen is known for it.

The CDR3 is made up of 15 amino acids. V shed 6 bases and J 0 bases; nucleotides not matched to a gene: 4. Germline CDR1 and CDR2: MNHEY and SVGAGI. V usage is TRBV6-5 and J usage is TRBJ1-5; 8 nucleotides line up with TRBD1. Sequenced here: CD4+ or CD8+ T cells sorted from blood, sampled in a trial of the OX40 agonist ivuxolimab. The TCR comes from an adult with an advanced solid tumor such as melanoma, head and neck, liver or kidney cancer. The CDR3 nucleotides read TGTGCCAGCAGCCCTCAGGGGGCTAGCAATCAGCCCCAGCATTTT. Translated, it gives CASSPQGASNQPQHF.